Below, 10 T cell receptor beta chains from the same sample are listed, as sequenced in a study of CD8 T cells in Susac syndrome. Random hexamers primed reverse transcription of 0.5 to 1 ug RNA. TCRdb passed the immunoSEQ multiplex PCR reads through MiXCR, listing each CDR3 protein once. This table has about 240,000 distinct CDR3 sequences, 90% to 96% appearing once. The sequenced sample consisted of CD4+ T cells from PBMCs. The source is a human donor with Susac syndrome.

A single count supports this clonotype. J is TRBJ2-1 and V is TRBV6-1, with 13 bases that match TRBD2. Germline V gene lookup returns CDR1 MNHNS and CDR2 SASEGT. This CDR3 region has 18 residues. After removal of 4 bases from V and 7 bases from J, the junction contained 13 bases not matched to a gene. The CDR3 region has the DNA TGTGCCAGCAGTGGGTCGGTTGGACTAGCGGGAGTAGGGAATGAGCAGTTCTTC. It encodes CASSGSVGLAGVGNEQFF.

The J gene is TRBJ1-3, the V gene TRBV4-1, with TRBD1 matching 8 bases. Germline CDR1 MGHRA, CDR2 YSYEKL. The CDR3 runs to 17 residues. Germline trimming cut 0 bases from V and 0 bases from J; bases unmatched to any gene: 4. The CDR3 here is CASSQEDRDFSGNTIYF. In DNA, the CDR3 is TGCGCCAGCAGCCAAGAGGACAGGGACTTCTCTGGAAACACCATATATTTT.

The CDR3 loop reads CASSRQVEAFF. The CDR3, as DNA: TGTGCCAGCAGCCGACAGGTTGAAGCTTTCTTT. The chain carries TRBV13 and TRBJ1-1; weak D call: TRBD1 (6 bases). V lost 5 bases to trimming and J lost 7 bases, with 8 bases between them. The CDR3 consists of 11 residues. In germline, CDR1 is PRHDT, CDR2 FYEKMQ (reference sequence).

V gene TRBV3-1 combines with J gene TRBJ2-2; 7 positions match TRBD1. There are 17 residues in the CDR3. Trimming took 1 base from V and 5 from J; bases not matched to a gene: 10. CDR1 and CDR2 from the germline V gene are LGHDT and YNNKEL (reference sequence). CDR3 in amino acids: CASSQVPSGTVTGELFF. In nucleotides, the CDR3 is TGTGCCAGCAGCCAAGTCCCCTCGGGGACAGTGACCGGGGAGCTGTTTTTT.

The V and J genes are TRBV20-1 and TRBJ2-7; D unclear. The germline V gene has CDR1 DFQATT and CDR2 SNEGSKA (reference sequence). This CDR3 is built from 11 residues. Trimming left V 3 bases short and J 3 bases short, with 6 bases between. The CDR3 DNA reads as TGCAGTGCTAGTTCTAGCTACGAGCAGTACTTC. Translated, it gives CSASSSYEQYF.

This clonotype was recorded once. CDR3 nucleotide sequence: TGCAGTGCTAGCCCCGGGGCTAACAATGAGCAGTTCTTC. The encoded protein is CSASPGANNEQFF. The V and J genes are TRBV20-1 and TRBJ2-1; D could derive from TRBD1 or TRBD2 (5 bases each). There are 13 residues in the CDR3. Germline V gives CDR1 DFQATT, CDR2 SNEGSKA (reference sequence). Trimming pared 3 bases from V and 5 bases from J, leaving 11 bases between.

In this sample, this clonotype turned up once. The genes are TRBV29-1 and TRBJ2-4, with TRBD2 as a possible D gene (5 bases). The germline V and J ends were trimmed by 0 bases and 3 bases, with 6 bases remaining between them. The CDR3 spans 13 residues. Germline V gives CDR1 SQVTM, CDR2 ANQGSEA. CDR3 region: CSVEDGLKNIQYF. The CDR3 coding sequence is TGCAGCGTTGAAGATGGACTCAAAAACATTCAGTACTTC.

The rearrangement uses TRBV27 and TRBJ2-1, with D unclear. Trimming removed 4 bases from V and 15 bases from J, with 22 bases in between. The CDR3 has 14 residues. CDR1 and CDR2 from the germline V gene are MNHEY and SMNVEV (reference sequence). The CDR3 DNA follows: TGTGCCAGCAGTTCGGCCCTGGGTGAGGTCAATGGGTTCTTC. Encoded protein: CASSSALGEVNGFF.

This chain connects TRBV27 to TRBJ2-5, with unresolved D. Germline CDR1 MNHEY, CDR2 SMNVEV (reference sequence). This CDR3 spans 13 amino acids. V lost 6 bases and J lost 5, with 13 bases in between. CDR3 sequence reads: CASRDGPKETQYF. CDR3 in DNA: TGTGCCAGCAGGGACGGCCCTAAGGAGACCCAGTACTTC.

This clonotype was recorded once. This chain joins TRBV3-1 and TRBJ1-2; no clear D. This CDR3 has 14 amino acids. CDR1 is LGHDT and CDR2 is YNNKEL in the germline V gene (reference sequence). Trimming pared 2 bases from V and 0 bases from J, leaving 7 bases between. The CDR3 region has the DNA TGTGCCAGCAGCCAACTTCCAGCTAACTATGGCTACACCTTC. The encoded protein is CASSQLPANYGYTF.